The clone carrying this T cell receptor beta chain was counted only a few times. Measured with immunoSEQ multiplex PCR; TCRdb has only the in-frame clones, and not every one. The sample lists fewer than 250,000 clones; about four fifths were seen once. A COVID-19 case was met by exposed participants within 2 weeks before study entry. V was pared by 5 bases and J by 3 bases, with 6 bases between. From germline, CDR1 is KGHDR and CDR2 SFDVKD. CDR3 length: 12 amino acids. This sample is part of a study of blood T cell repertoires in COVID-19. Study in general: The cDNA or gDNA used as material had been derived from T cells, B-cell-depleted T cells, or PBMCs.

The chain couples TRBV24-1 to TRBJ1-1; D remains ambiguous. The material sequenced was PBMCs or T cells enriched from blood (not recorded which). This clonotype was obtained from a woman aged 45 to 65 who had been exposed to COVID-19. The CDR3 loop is CATSAGDTEAFF. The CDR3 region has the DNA TGTGCCACCAGTGCCGGGGACACTGAAGCTTTCTTT.